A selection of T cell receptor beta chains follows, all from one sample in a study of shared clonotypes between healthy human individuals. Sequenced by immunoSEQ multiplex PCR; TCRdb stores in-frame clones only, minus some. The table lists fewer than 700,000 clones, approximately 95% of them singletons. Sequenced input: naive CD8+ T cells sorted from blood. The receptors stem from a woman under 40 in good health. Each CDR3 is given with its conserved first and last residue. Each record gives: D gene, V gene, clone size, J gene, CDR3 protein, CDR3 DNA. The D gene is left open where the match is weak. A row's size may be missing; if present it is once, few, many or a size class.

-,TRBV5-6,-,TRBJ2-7,CASSLGDIYYEQYF,TGTGCCAGCAGCTTGGGGGACATATACTACGAGCAGTACTTC
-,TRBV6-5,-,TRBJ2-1,CASSYSGGWGRDEQFF,TGTGCCAGCAGTTACTCGGGAGGTTGGGGTCGCGATGAGCAGTTCTTC
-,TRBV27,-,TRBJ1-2,CASSFGISYGYTF,TGTGCCAGCAGTTTTGGGATCAGCTATGGCTACACCTTC
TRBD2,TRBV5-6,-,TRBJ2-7,CASSSWTSEYEQYF,TGTGCCAGCAGCTCGTGGACTAGCGAATACGAGCAGTACTTC
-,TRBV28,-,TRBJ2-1,CASRALRTLSSYNEQFF,TGTGCCAGCAGGGCACTCCGGACCCTGAGCTCCTACAATGAGCAGTTCTTC
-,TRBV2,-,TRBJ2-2,CASSGGMGVETGELFF,TGTGCCAGCAGTGGCGGGATGGGGGTAGAGACCGGGGAGCTGTTTTTT
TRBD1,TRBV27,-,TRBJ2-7,CASSLTTGAEQYF,TGTGCCAGCAGTTTAACAACAGGGGCCGAGCAGTACTTC
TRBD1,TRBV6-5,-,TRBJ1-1,CASTPGQEFEAFF,TGTGCCAGCACCCCGGGACAGGAGTTTGAAGCTTTCTTT
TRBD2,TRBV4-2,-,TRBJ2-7,CASSQEGTRYYEQYF,TGTGCCAGCAGCCAAGAAGGGACTAGATACTACGAGCAGTACTTC
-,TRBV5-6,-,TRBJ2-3,CASTWGGSTDTQYF,TGTGCCAGCACCTGGGGCGGCAGCACAGATACGCAGTATTTT
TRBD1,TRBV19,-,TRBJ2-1,CASSIGRDRGYNEQFF,TGTGCCAGTAGTATAGGACGGGACAGGGGATACAATGAGCAGTTCTTC
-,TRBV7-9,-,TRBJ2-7,CASSFDLGDEQYF,TGTGCCAGCAGCTTCGATTTAGGAGACGAGCAGTACTTC
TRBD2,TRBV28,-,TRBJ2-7,CASTSGREQYF,TGTGCCAGCACGAGCGGGAGGGAGCAGTACTTC
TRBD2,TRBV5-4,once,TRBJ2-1,CASSTSGEQFF,TGTGCCAGCAGCACTAGCGGCGAGCAGTTCTTC
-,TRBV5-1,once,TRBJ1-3,CASRGLAGDTIYF,TGCGCCAGCAGGGGACTGGCGGGGGACACCATATATTTT
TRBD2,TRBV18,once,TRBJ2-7,CASSPTSGIPSEQYF,TGTGCCAGCTCCCCCACTAGCGGGATTCCTAGTGAGCAGTACTTC
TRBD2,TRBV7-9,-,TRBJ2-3,CASSWPRRAGGPGTDTQYF,TGTGCCAGCAGCTGGCCCCGGAGAGCGGGAGGGCCAGGCACAGATACGCAGTATTTT
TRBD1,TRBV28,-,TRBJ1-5,CASSPGTGNQPQHF,TGTGCCAGCAGTCCCGGGACAGGGAATCAGCCCCAGCATTTT
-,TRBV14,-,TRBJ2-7,CASSPRDYEQYF,TGTGCCAGCAGCCCCAGGGATTACGAGCAGTACTTC
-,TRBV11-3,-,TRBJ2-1,CASSPQGNEQFF,TGTGCCAGCAGCCCACAGGGTAATGAGCAGTTCTTC
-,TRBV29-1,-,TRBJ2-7,CSAGSGYEQYF,TGCAGCGCAGGGTCTGGTTACGAGCAGTACTTC
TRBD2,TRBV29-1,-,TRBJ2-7,CSVYASGNYEQYF,TGCAGCGTGTATGCTAGCGGTAACTACGAGCAGTACTTC
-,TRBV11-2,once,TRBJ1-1,CASSLEQGRDTEAFF,TGTGCCAGCAGCTTAGAGCAGGGTAGGGACACTGAAGCTTTCTTT
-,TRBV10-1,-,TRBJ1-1,CASSESLWGPEAFF,TGCGCCAGCAGTGAGAGCCTTTGGGGACCTGAAGCTTTCTTT
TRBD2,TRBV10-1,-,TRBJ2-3,CASSEIAGERTDTQYF,TGCGCCAGCAGTGAGATAGCGGGAGAGAGAACAGATACGCAGTATTTT
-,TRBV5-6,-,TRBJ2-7,CASSLSSYEQYF,TGTGCCAGCAGCTTAAGTTCCTACGAGCAGTACTTC
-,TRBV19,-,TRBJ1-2,CARHTTNYGYTF,TGTGCCAGGCATACGACTAACTATGGCTACACCTTC
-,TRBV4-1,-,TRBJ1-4,CASSQSKRRNEKLFF,TGCGCCAGCAGCCAGAGTAAACGTCGGAATGAAAAACTGTTTTTT
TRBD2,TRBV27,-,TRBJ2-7,CASSLSAAGPQYF,TGTGCCAGCAGTTTATCGGCAGCGGGGCCGCAGTACTTC
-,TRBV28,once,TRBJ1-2,CASSLRAGNYGYTF,TGTGCCAGCAGTTTACGCGCAGGAAACTATGGCTACACCTTC
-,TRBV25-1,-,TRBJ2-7,CASSEFGGGEQYF,TGTGCCAGCAGTGAATTTGGGGGAGGCGAGCAGTACTTC
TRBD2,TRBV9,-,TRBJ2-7,CASSPAVLAGDEQYF,TGTGCCAGCAGCCCAGCCGTCCTAGCGGGAGACGAGCAGTACTTC
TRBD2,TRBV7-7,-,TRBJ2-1,CASSSGLAGGLFRNEQFF,TGTGCCAGCAGCTCGGGACTAGCGGGAGGGCTGTTTCGAAATGAGCAGTTCTTC
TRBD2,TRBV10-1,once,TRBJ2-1,CASSELRTSEQFF,TGCGCCAGCAGTGAGTTGCGGACTAGTGAGCAGTTCTTC
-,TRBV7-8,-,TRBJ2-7,CASSLAFGARTYEQYF,TGTGCCAGCAGCTTAGCTTTCGGGGCCCGGACCTACGAGCAGTACTTC
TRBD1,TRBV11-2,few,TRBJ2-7,CASSLETGNEQYF,TGTGCCAGCAGCTTAGAGACAGGGAACGAGCAGTACTTC
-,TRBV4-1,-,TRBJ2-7,CASSQDAESYEQYF,TGCGCCAGCAGCCAAGACGCGGAGAGCTACGAGCAGTACTTC
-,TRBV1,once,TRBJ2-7,CTSSQEYRAFYEQYF,TGCACCAGCAGCCAAGAGTACAGGGCCTTCTACGAGCAGTACTTC
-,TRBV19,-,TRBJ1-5,CASRMTGDHQPQHF,TGTGCCAGTAGAATGACAGGAGATCATCAGCCCCAGCATTTT